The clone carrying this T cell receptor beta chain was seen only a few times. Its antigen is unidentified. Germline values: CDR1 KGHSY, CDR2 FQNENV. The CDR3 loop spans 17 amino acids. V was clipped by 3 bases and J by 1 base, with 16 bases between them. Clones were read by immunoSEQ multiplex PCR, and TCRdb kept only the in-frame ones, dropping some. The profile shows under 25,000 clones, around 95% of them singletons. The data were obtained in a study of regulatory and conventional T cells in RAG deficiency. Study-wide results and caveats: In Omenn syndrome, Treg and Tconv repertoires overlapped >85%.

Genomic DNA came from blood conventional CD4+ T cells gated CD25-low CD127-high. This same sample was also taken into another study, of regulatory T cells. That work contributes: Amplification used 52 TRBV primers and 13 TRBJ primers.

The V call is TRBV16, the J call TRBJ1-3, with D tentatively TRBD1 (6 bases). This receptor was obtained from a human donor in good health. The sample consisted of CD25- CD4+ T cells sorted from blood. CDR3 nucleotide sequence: TGTGCCAGCAGCCAGCGCCCAGGGGCCGGATCTGGAAACACCATATATTTT. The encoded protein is CASSQRPGAGSGNTIYF. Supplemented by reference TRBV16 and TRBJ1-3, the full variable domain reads GEEVAQTPKHLVRGEGQKAKLYCAPIKGHSYVFWYQQVLKNEFKFLISFQNENVFDETGMPKERFSAKCLPNSPCSLEIQATKLEDSAVYFCASSQRPGAGSGNTIYFGEGSWLTVV.